These T cell receptor beta chains were read from a single sample in a study of blood T cells in healthy people across ages. TCRdb recomputed calls from the 5' RACE reads with MiXCR, one row per CDR3 protein. This sample has some 940,000 distinct CDR3 sequences, with 25% to 35% found just once. Separately, the same data were catalogued under a study of T cells of mothers and their children.

Sequenced: blood. The receptors derive from a woman aged 40 to 50 in good health. Both conserved end residues are part of each CDR3. D genes are given only for firm matches. Rows give clone size only sometimes, using once, few, many, or a class for an expanded clone.

v_call	clone_size	j_call	d_call	cdr3_aa	cdr3_nt
TRBV7-2	many	TRBJ2-6	NA	CASSLASGFSGANVLTF	TGTGCCAGCAGCTTAGCATCGGGCTTCTCTGGGGCCAACGTCCTGACTTTC
TRBV27	many	TRBJ1-5	NA	CASSFDGSNQPQHF	TGTGCCAGCAGCTTCGACGGGAGCAATCAGCCCCAGCATTTT
TRBV20-1	few	TRBJ2-5	NA	CSARQLVSPQETQYF	TGCAGTGCTAGGCAATTAGTCTCGCCACAAGAGACCCAGTACTTC
TRBV9	many	TRBJ2-1	TRBD2	CASSALAGANNEQFF	TGTGCCAGCAGCGCACTAGCGGGGGCGAACAATGAGCAGTTCTTC
TRBV6-5	NA	TRBJ2-2	TRBD2	CASSYWRGGSNTGELFF	TGTGCCAGCAGTTACTGGCGGGGGGGCTCGAACACCGGGGAGCTGTTTTTT
TRBV6-2/TRBV6-3	few	TRBJ2-7	NA	CASNDRLTNSYEQYF	TGTGCCAGCAATGACCGGTTAACCAACTCCTACGAGCAGTACTTC
TRBV5-8	NA	TRBJ2-1	NA	CASSLENTNNEQFF	TGTGCCAGCAGCTTGGAGAACACAAACAATGAGCAGTTCTTC
TRBV20-1	few	TRBJ1-1	TRBD1	CSAGAGTGYTNTEAFF	TGCAGTGCAGGGGCCGGGACAGGGTATACGAACACTGAAGCTTTCTTT
TRBV25-1	few	TRBJ2-5	NA	CASSELGDGETQYF	TGTGCCAGCAGTGAGTTAGGGGATGGGGAGACCCAGTACTTC
TRBV7-9	NA	TRBJ2-2	TRBD2	CASSPPGGSWTGELFF	TGTGCCAGCAGCCCCCCGGGAGGGAGTTGGACCGGGGAGCTGTTTTTT
TRBV24-1	few	TRBJ2-3	TRBD2	CATSDPLAEFTDTQYF	TGTGCCACCAGTGATCCCCTAGCGGAATTCACAGATACGCAGTATTTT
TRBV2	NA	TRBJ2-1	NA	CASSEGIRGRPYNEQFF	TGTGCCAGCAGTGAAGGGATCCGGGGCAGACCTTACAATGAGCAGTTCTTC
TRBV28	NA	TRBJ1-5	NA	CASSLGFGSGQPQHF	TGTGCCAGCAGTTTAGGATTTGGGAGTGGTCAGCCCCAGCATTTT
TRBV20-1	NA	TRBJ2-2	NA	CSARDPGGQGGTGELFF	TGCAGTGCTAGAGATCCGGGAGGGCAGGGGGGAACCGGGGAGCTGTTTTTT
TRBV5-1	once	TRBJ2-7	TRBD1	CASSSRTGFHEQYF	TGCGCCAGCAGCTCTAGGACAGGGTTCCACGAGCAGTACTTC
TRBV28	NA	TRBJ1-2	TRBD1	CASSLWTGGGGYTF	TGTGCCAGCAGTTTATGGACAGGGGGTGGCGGCTACACCTTC